These 15 T cell receptor beta chains share one sample of origin, sequenced in a study of cytomegalovirus exposure and HLA in healthy donors. The data were produced by immunoSEQ multiplex PCR, yet TCRdb's version contains in-frame clones alone and is incomplete. The sample contains 200,000 or so clones, approximately 82% of which appear only once. Material for sequencing was PBMCs. Receptors were obtained from a woman in her twenties or thirties in good health and CMV-seropositive.

The chain joins TRBV6-5 to TRBJ1-1; tentative D call: TRBD1 (5 bases). The length of the CDR3 is 16 residues. Trimming removed 4 bases at V and 0 bases at J, with 15 bases between. CDR1 is MNHEY, CDR2 SVGAGI, per germline. This CDR3 is CASSFRASLVNTEAFF. CDR3 nucleotides: TGTGCCAGCAGTTTCAGGGCATCTTTAGTGAACACTGAAGCTTTCTTT.

The chain uses TRBV7-3 and TRBJ2-3, with no clear D. The CDR3 runs to 13 residues. Per the germline V gene, CDR1 is SGHTA and CDR2 is FQGTGA. The V gene lost 4 bases and the J gene lost 2 bases, with 7 bases spanning the gap. The CDR3 DNA follows: TGTGCCAGCAGCTCGAGTAACACAGATACGCAGTATTTT. It specifies CASSSSNTDTQYF.

Here the CDR3 reads CSVDRDKVREQFF. The CDR3 nucleotides are TGCAGCGTTGATCGGGACAAGGTACGTGAGCAGTTCTTC. The chain has TRBV29-1 and TRBJ2-1; tentatively, D is TRBD1 (6 bases). CDR3 length: 13 residues. Germline CDR1 and CDR2: SQVTM and ANQGSEA. V lost 3 bases and J lost 9, with 15 bases in between.

The gene calls are TRBV11-2 and TRBJ2-5, with D possibly being TRBD2 (5 bases). Germline lookup yields CDR1 SGHAT and CDR2 FQNNGV. The length of the CDR3 is 15 residues. Trimming cost V 3 bases and J 2 bases, with 13 bases left between them. The CDR3 nucleotides are TGTGCCAGCAGCTTTTCTGGAGGTACGCAAGAGACCCAGTACTTC. Translated, it gives CASSFSGGTQETQYF. Using reference TRBV11-2 and TRBJ2-5 for the parts outside the CDR3, the full variable domain is EAGVAQSPRYKIIEKRQSVAFWCNPISGHATLYWYQQILGQGPKLLIQFQNNGVVDDSQLPKDRFSAERLKGVDSTLKIQPAKLEDSAVYLCASSFSGGTQETQYFGPGTRLLVL.

The chain has TRBV29-1 and TRBJ1-4; the match to TRBD1 covers 8 bases. CDR3 length: 13 amino acids. From germline, CDR1 is SQVTM and CDR2 ANQGSEA. The V and J ends lost 4 bases and 10 bases, in that order; junction bases with no gene match: 8. CDR3 in amino acids: CSVAQGGGGKLFF. In DNA, the CDR3 is TGCAGCGTTGCACAGGGGGGCGGCGGAAAACTGTTTTTT.

The chain employs TRBV5-1 and TRBJ1-1, with TRBD1 matching 7 bases. The CDR3 loop spans 14 amino acids. After removal of 0 bases from V and 4 bases from J, the junction contained 3 bases not matched to a gene. CDR1 is SGHRS, CDR2 YFSETQ, per germline. This CDR3 is CASSLDAGGTEAFF. Written as DNA, the CDR3 is TGCGCCAGCAGCTTGGATGCAGGGGGCACTGAAGCTTTCTTT.

The rearrangement links TRBV9 to TRBJ2-1; no firm D call. CDR1 and CDR2 (germline): SGDLS, YYNGEE. V lost 0 bases and J 10 bases, leaving 20 bases between the germline ends. CDR3 length: 16 amino acids. The CDR3: CASSVGLSSVGAEQFF. Here the CDR3 DNA reads TGTGCCAGCAGCGTAGGACTTAGTTCCGTCGGAGCCGAGCAGTTCTTC.

CDR3: CASSGGQNTGELFF. The CDR3 DNA follows: TGTGCCAGCAGTGGTGGACAGAACACCGGGGAGCTGTTTTTT. The V gene is TRBV28, the J gene TRBJ2-2; D possibly corresponds to TRBD1 (5 bases). The CDR3 covers 14 residues. Trimming took 5 bases from V and 1 from J, leaving 8 bases between them. Germline V CDR1 and CDR2: MDHEN, SYDVKM.

This chain connects TRBV27 to TRBJ1-5, with D maybe TRBD1 (5 bases). The V gene's germline CDR1 is MNHEY and CDR2 SMNVEV (reference sequence). V lost 4 bases and J lost 5, with 15 bases in between. The CDR3 length is 15 residues. In nucleotides, the CDR3 is TGTGCCAGCAGTTCTGACAGATTATCCGATCAGCCCCAGCATTTT. Its translation is CASSSDRLSDQPQHF.

This rearrangement joins TRBV7-6 to TRBJ2-2; D is ambiguous. The CDR3 sequence is 15 residues long. The V gene lost 0 bases and the J gene lost 0 bases, with 5 bases spanning the gap. Germline-derived CDR1 and CDR2 are SGHVS and FNYEAQ. CDR3 nucleotide sequence: TGTGCCAGCAGCTTAGCAATCTCGAACACCGGGGAGCTGTTTTTT. Its protein is CASSLAISNTGELFF.

V is TRBV28 and J is TRBJ2-6; D call uncertain. Germline assignment: CDR1 MDHEN and CDR2 SYDVKM. Deletions cut 6 bases from V and 4 bases from J, with 16 bases between. The CDR3 is made up of 16 amino acids. Here the CDR3 DNA reads TGTGCCAGCAGGCACCCTGGCTCCCCCGGGGCCAACGTCCTGACTTTC. Residues: CASRHPGSPGANVLTF. The full variable domain, with the rest looked up from reference TRBV28 and TRBJ2-6, is DVKVTQSSRYLVKRTGEKVFLECVQDMDHENMFWYRQDPGLGLRLIYFSYDVKMKEKGDIPEGYSVSREKKERFSLILESASTNQTSMYLCASRHPGSPGANVLTFGAGSRLTVL.

A single count supports this clone. The chain employs TRBV9 and TRBJ2-3; TRBD1 might be the D (6 bases). The germline V gene encodes CDR1 SGDLS and CDR2 YYNGEE. Trimming took off 3 bases at V and 6 bases at J, with 17 bases between the two ends. CDR3 length: 15 residues. CDR3 residues: CASSAQTAQGDTQYF. The CDR3 DNA sequence: TGTGCCAGCAGCGCTCAGACGGCCCAGGGGGATACGCAGTATTTT.

The chain uses TRBV5-1 and TRBJ2-5; 8 nucleotides align to TRBD1. The V gene end was trimmed by 4 bases and the J gene end by 5 bases; junction bases not matched to a gene: 10. Germline CDR1 and CDR2: SGHRS and YFSETQ. This CDR3 region has 15 residues. CDR3 sequence (DNA): TGCGCCAGCAGCCCAGGGACAGGTTCGAAGGAGACCCAGTACTTC. Translating gives CASSPGTGSKETQYF.

J is TRBJ1-2 and V is TRBV5-1, with 7 bases that match TRBD1. Per the germline V gene, CDR1 is SGHRS and CDR2 is YFSETQ. With V trimmed by 4 bases and J by 6 bases, 9 bases remained unmatched. The CDR3 length is 14 residues. CDR3 sequence reads: CASSPLTGSNGYTF. CDR3 sequence (DNA): TGCGCCAGCAGCCCCCTGACAGGGAGTAATGGCTACACCTTC.

The chain joins TRBV28 to TRBJ2-7; possibly TRBD1 for D (7 bases). Deletions cut 5 bases from V and 7 bases from J, with 21 bases between. The CDR3 sequence is 15 residues long. Germline-derived CDR1 and CDR2 are MDHEN and SYDVKM. CDR3 bases: TGTGCCAGCAGTCTGGGGGGACAGTTGAGTATGGAGCAGTACTTC. Residues: CASSLGGQLSMEQYF.